This TCR beta chain was recovered during a study of Ad26.COV2.S vaccination and SARS-CoV-2 variants (dated by TCRdb to the early 2020s). About the study as a whole: Donors in the vaccine arm were drawn from COV1001, a phase I-IIa trial of Ad26.COV2.S in healthy adults that was multicentre, randomized, double-blind and placebo-controlled. Sequencing of the TCRbeta repertoire served to evaluate the specificity and breadth of SARS-CoV-2-reactive T cell receptors following Ad26.COV2.S vaccination. A total of approximately 30 samples were included in the TCR-sequenced set, comprising some 20 Ad26.COV2.S vaccine recipients, 5 placebo recipients and 8 SARS-CoV-2 convalescent individuals. Blinding of investigators to trial group allocation was maintained during experiments and outcome assessment. Trial participants were randomized into five groups of five: low-dose or high-dose Ad26.COV2.S given once or twice, or placebo on both occasions. Ad26.COV2.S was administered intramuscularly at 5 x 10^10 or 1 x 10^11 viral particles, either as a single shot or as two shots given 56 days apart.

Summary of the overall study and its limitations: Higher spike-specific TCR breadth was observed in Ad26.COV2.S recipients than in placebo recipients (P = 0.0014). After vaccination, substantial breadth of spike-specific CD8+ and CD4+ T cell responses was reported. The authors noted that the TCR breadth and depth analyses may have underestimated total T cell responses. Comparing responses between vaccine doses or regimens was not something the study was powered to do. Vaccine and placebo recipients had similar non-spike TCR breadth, a finding consistent with the vaccine containing only spike.

This sample's treatment or condition label indicates: roughly 18 received Ad26.COV2.S at low or high dose, single or two shots; about five received placebo; per-sample allocation not given. For vaccine and placebo recipients, repertoires were sequenced using samples collected on day 63 after the first injection. Between 29 July and 7 August 2020, Cohort 1b enrolled fewer than 30 adults aged 18-55 years at one site in Boston, USA. Ad26.COV2.S consisted of a replication-incompetent adenovirus type 26 vector by which a prefusion-stabilized SARS-CoV-2 spike protein from the original Wuhan strain was expressed. In the case of this clone: It lacks a known antigen. Base quality data are lacking; no much larger clone is found one base away.

The immunoSEQ Assay was the method used to sequence TCRbeta CDR3 regions. After extraction, genomic DNA underwent amplification by bias-controlled multiplex PCR, followed by high-throughput sequencing. The authors processed their data as follows. To quantify the absolute abundance of every unique TCRbeta CDR3 region, sequences were collapsed and filtered. T cell fraction was estimated by normalizing TCRbeta template counts to usable DNA, with usable DNA measured through amplification of reference genes found in all nucleated cells. Repertoire TCRs were annotated as SARS-CoV-2-specific when V gene, CDR3 amino acid sequence and J gene were exactly matched to a known reactive TCR set. The reference SARS-CoV-2 TCR set was derived from MIRA and filtered for enrichment in COVID-19-positive ImmuneCODE repertoires, a step that removed public or cross-reactive TCRs. Using the MIRA antigens, annotated TCRs were further analysed by specific ORF or by position within an ORF. Breadth was defined as the number of annotated unique rearrangements divided by the total number of unique productive rearrangements, and depth was defined as the summed frequency of the annotated unique rearrangements. Two-sided Wilcoxon rank-sum tests were applied when comparing TCR breadth between groups. As stored in TCRdb, this immuneACCESS dataset retains in-frame rearrangements with V and J assigned. A fraction of the clones does not appear; measured against another copy, unresolved V genes explain less than half of the discrepancy, and the remainder lacks a known reason. The V and J calls and the clone size are those of that table, but D and trimming were determined from the DNA. Counted in this sample were some 460,000 clones; about 88% of them appeared once. The ten largest clones capture 1.5% to 2% of the sample.

V is pruned by 4 bases and J by 0 bases, leaving 7 bases of the junction without a gene match. CDR1 SGDLS and CDR2 YYNGEE were looked up in the germline V gene. Inclusive of the bounding cysteine and phenylalanine, the CDR3 is 15 residues long. This entry keeps only the CDR3 DNA: 45 bases, framed from base 1. The receptor's source is a person aged 18-60 years who received the Ad26.COV2.S COVID-19 vaccine or a placebo. The receptor chain draws on TRBV9 and TRBJ2-7; the central 7 bases match TRBD1. This specimen consisted of peripheral blood, obtained in a trial of Ad26.COV2.S vaccine versus placebo. The CDR3: CASSPRDSISYEQYF. The nucleotides are TGTGCCAGCAGCCCACGGGACAGTATCTCCTACGAGCAGTACTTC.